The 28 T cell receptor beta chains reported below all come from one sample, sequenced in a study of blood T cells in healthy people across ages. For the second PCR, which ran for about 7 to 11 cycles, a sample-barcoded 5' primer and a J-beta primer mix were used. One entry per CDR3 protein, called by TCRdb with MiXCR from the 5' RACE reads. The profile shows 600,000 to 1,000,000 distinct CDR3 sequences, 20% to 30% of them singletons. These same records also appear under a second study, on T cells of mothers and their children.

Sequenced material: blood. The receptors derive from a boy younger than 18 in good health.

The chain recombines TRBV27 with TRBJ2-5, with TRBD2 matching over 12 bases. The end of the DNA fits TRBJ2-1 better, so the J call may be wrong. Germline CDR1 and CDR2: MNHEY and SMNVEV (reference sequence). CDR3 length equals 16 residues. CDR3 coding DNA: TGTGCCAGCAGTAGTTTTGAGACTAGCGGGAGCAGTGAGCAGTTCTTC. This codes for CASSSFETSGSSEQFF.

This clonotype was detected only a few times. V usage is TRBV6-5 and J usage is TRBJ2-2, with TRBD1 identical over 7 bases. CDR3 length: 16 amino acids. V shed 2 bases, J shed 1 base, and the junction held 4 bases outside the gene matches. In germline, CDR1 is MNHEY, CDR2 SVGAGI. CDR3 DNA: TGTGCCAGCAGTTACGCACAGGGGCTGAACACCGGGGAGCTGTTTTTT. It is translated as CASSYAQGLNTGELFF.

This clonotype was found a few times. The chain employs TRBV4-2 and TRBJ2-3, with D possibly being TRBD2 (5 bases). This CDR3 region has 16 residues. V dropped 0 bases and J dropped 5 bases, with 15 bases sitting between them. Germline V lookup: CDR1 LGHNA, CDR2 YNFKEQ. This chain's CDR3 is CASSQEEYSRGDTQYF. CDR3 sequence (DNA): TGTGCCAGCAGCCAAGAGGAGTATAGCCGGGGAGATACGCAGTATTTT.

In its sample, this clonotype was seen a few times. The genes are TRBV29-1 and TRBJ2-2; D perhaps matches TRBD2 (5 bases). V shed 3 bases and J shed 1 base, with 12 bases lying between them. From germline, CDR1 is SQVTM and CDR2 ANQGSEA. The CDR3 has 15 residues. In DNA form, the CDR3 reads TGCAGCGTTGATGTGGCTAGCCAGAACACCGGGGAGCTGTTTTTT. Translation gives CSVDVASQNTGELFF.

The J gene is TRBJ2-2, the V gene TRBV27; D may be TRBD1 (5 bases). This CDR3 contains 11 residues. With 7 bases removed from V and 12 bases from J, the gap between germline ends came to 12 bases. The germline CDR1 and CDR2 sequences are MNHEY and SMNVEV (reference sequence). The CDR3 reads CASIFRAKLFF. The CDR3 bases are TGTGCCAGCATCTTCAGGGCGAAGCTGTTTTTT.

This chain links TRBV4-1 with TRBJ1-6; D is uncertain. The CDR3 consists of 11 residues. Per the germline V gene, CDR1 is MGHRA and CDR2 is YSYEKL. Deletions cut 1 base from V and 11 bases from J, with 3 bases between. In nucleotides, the CDR3 is TGCGCCAGCAGCCAAGGCCCACCCCTCCACTTT. Protein: CASSQGPPLHF.

This clonotype was picked up a small number of times. This chain joins TRBV28 and TRBJ2-7; D ambiguous. The germline V gene has CDR1 MDHEN and CDR2 SYDVKM. This CDR3 region has 13 residues. The V gene lost 4 bases and the J gene lost 3 bases, with 10 bases spanning the gap. CDR3 sequence reads: CASSSRMDYEQYF. The DNA for the CDR3 is TGTGCCAGCAGTTCGAGGATGGACTACGAGCAGTACTTC.

The chain recombines TRBV5-6 with TRBJ2-1; tentatively, D is TRBD2 (7 bases). The V gene's germline CDR1 is SGHDT and CDR2 YYEEEE. This CDR3 has 16 amino acids. V was shortened by 1 base and J by 1 base, with 12 bases between the two germline ends. As DNA, the CDR3 is TGTGCCAGCAGCTTGCTACAGGGAGGGTCCTACAATGAGCAGTTCTTC. It codes for CASSLLQGGSYNEQFF.

The V gene is TRBV29-1, the J gene TRBJ2-7, with D perhaps being TRBD1 or TRBD2 (5 bases each). The CDR3 length is 17 residues. V was cut by 0 bases and J by 3 bases, with 21 bases left in between. The germline CDR1 and CDR2 sequences are SQVTM and ANQGSEA. In DNA, the CDR3 is TGCAGCGTTGAAGATCCCCACCTCAGAGGGGAAAGCTACGAGCAGTACTTC. Residues: CSVEDPHLRGESYEQYF.

This clonotype has only a few counts. The chain recombines TRBV2 with TRBJ2-7; no reliable D call. Germline V gene data show CDR1 as SNHLY and CDR2 as FYNNEI. The CDR3 spans 14 residues. The V and J ends lost 4 bases and 0 bases respectively, with 10 bases between them. CDR3 amino acids: CASSVGWTSYEQYF. The CDR3 region has the DNA TGTGCCAGCAGTGTGGGTTGGACCTCCTACGAGCAGTACTTC. The variable domain in full, with the rest retrieved from reference TRBV2 and TRBJ2-7, is EPEVTQTPSHQVTQMGQEVILRCVPISNHLYFYWYRQILGQKVEFLVSFYNNEISEKSEIFDDQFSVERPDGSNFTLKIRSTKLEDSAMYFCASSVGWTSYEQYFGPGTRLTVT.

The chain carries TRBV2 and TRBJ2-6, with D possibly being TRBD1 (6 bases). CDR1 is SNHLY and CDR2 is FYNNEI in the germline V gene. V lost 9 bases and J lost 4, with 10 bases in between. The CDR3 consists of 13 residues. The CDR3 reads CASVGTGANVLTF. Written as DNA, the CDR3 is TGTGCCAGTGTCGGGACAGGGGCCAACGTCCTGACTTTC. Full variable domain (outside the CDR3, taken from reference TRBV2 and TRBJ2-6): EPEVTQTPSHQVTQMGQEVILRCVPISNHLYFYWYRQILGQKVEFLVSFYNNEISEKSEIFDDQFSVERPDGSNFTLKIRSTKLEDSAMYFCASVGTGANVLTFGAGSRLTVL.

The genes are TRBV10-3 and TRBJ2-1, with D possibly TRBD2 on 6 matching bases. In germline, CDR1 is ENHRY, CDR2 SYGVKD. The germline V and J ends were trimmed by 6 bases and 13 bases, with 19 bases remaining between them. The CDR3 is 13 residues long. The CDR3 loop is CAIRPGLLDEQFF. The CDR3 DNA sequence: TGTGCCATCAGACCGGGACTCCTAGACGAACAGTTCTTC.

This clonotype was seen a few times. This chain joins TRBV20-1 and TRBJ1-1, with D tentatively TRBD1 (5 bases). The CDR3 has 13 residues. The V end was cut by 5 bases, the J end by 1 base, with 11 bases between. The germline CDR1 and CDR2 sequences are DFQATT and SNEGSKA (reference sequence). The CDR3 here is CSASRGGNTEAFF. The CDR3 coding sequence is TGCAGTGCTTCTCGGGGGGGGAACACTGAAGCTTTCTTT.

This clonotype was detected ten times or more. The chain carries TRBV12-3 or TRBV12-4 and TRBJ1-1; weak D call: TRBD1 (5 bases). V lost 6 bases and J 2 bases, leaving 10 bases between the germline ends. There are 13 residues in the CDR3. CDR3 sequence reads: CASSLGGNTEAFF. The CDR3 DNA reads as TGTGCCAGCAGCTTGGGGGGAAACACTGAAGCTTTCTTT.

This chain links TRBV7-2 with TRBJ2-3; D uncertain. The CDR3 runs 15 residues. From germline, CDR1 is SGHTA and CDR2 FQGNSA. Trimming cost V 4 bases and J 2 bases, with 13 bases left between them. The CDR3 is CASSYAVVFTDTQYF. For the CDR3, the DNA is TGTGCCAGCAGCTACGCGGTGGTGTTCACAGATACGCAGTATTTT.

About this clonotype itself: The junction differs from germline at one of its ends, possibly a read error. The rearrangement links TRBV3-1 to TRBJ1-2; D gene uncertain. CDR3 size: 13 residues. Per the germline V gene, CDR1 is LGHDT and CDR2 is YNNKEL (reference sequence). The CDR3 nucleotides are TGTGCCAGCAGCCACCCGGAAAGCTATGGTTACACCTTC. Translation: CASSHPESYGYTF. The whole variable domain, remainder taken from reference TRBV3-1 and TRBJ1-2, is DTAVSQTPKYLVTQMGNDKSIKCEQNLGHDTMYWYKQDSKKFLKIMFSYNNKELIINETVPNRFSPKSPDKAHLNLHINSLELGDSAVYFCASSHPESYGYTFGSGTRLTVV.

The CDR3 DNA is TGTGCCAGCTCACCCCCCAAAGGGGGCGTAGAGCAGTTCTTC. Encoded protein: CASSPPKGGVEQFF. J is TRBJ2-5 and V is TRBV18; 7 bases map to TRBD1. The end of the DNA is better explained by TRBJ2-1, so the J call may be wrong. The CDR3 consists of 14 residues. Per the germline V gene, CDR1 is KGHSH and CDR2 is LQKENI.

CDR3 amino acids: CSVEEVAVGYNEQFF. The DNA for the CDR3 is TGCAGCGTTGAAGAGGTAGCGGTAGGCTACAATGAGCAGTTCTTC. The rearrangement uses TRBV29-1 and TRBJ2-1; D might be TRBD2 (6 bases). V lost 0 bases and J lost 3, with 12 bases in between. Germline loops: CDR1 SQVTM, CDR2 ANQGSEA. This CDR3 is built from 15 residues.

This rearrangement joins TRBV4-3 to TRBJ2-5; weak D call: TRBD2 (6 bases). V gave up 0 bases and J gave up 5 bases, with 16 bases separating them. The CDR3 is 16 residues long. Per the germline V gene, CDR1 is LGHNA and CDR2 is YSLEER. Here the CDR3 reads CASSQDKWEEGETQYF. The CDR3 DNA is TGCGCCAGCAGCCAAGATAAGTGGGAGGAAGGGGAGACCCAGTACTTC.

There are a few counts of this clonotype. V and J are TRBV6-1 and TRBJ2-1; tentative D call: TRBD2 (6 bases). CDR3 length equals 16 residues. Germline CDR1 reads MNHNS; CDR2 reads SASEGT. Trimming took off 6 bases at V and 0 bases at J, with 15 bases between the two ends. Here the CDR3 reads CASSGLSPSSYNEQFF. The CDR3 nucleotides are TGTGCCAGCAGCGGACTATCACCAAGCTCCTACAATGAGCAGTTCTTC.

Only a few counts were recorded for this clonotype. The CDR3 is CASSPLPGELFF. DNA of the CDR3: TGCGCCAGCAGCCCCCTTCCCGGGGAGCTGTTTTTT. The chain employs TRBV4-3 and TRBJ2-2; unclear D gene. The CDR3 is 12 residues long. Germline-derived CDR1 and CDR2 are LGHNA and YSLEER. Trimming stripped 4 bases from V and 6 bases from J, with 6 bases between.

This clonotype appeared many times. This chain uses TRBV27 with TRBJ2-7, with 8 bases matching TRBD1. This CDR3 is 13 amino acids long. The V gene's germline CDR1 is MNHEY and CDR2 SMNVEV (reference sequence). Trimming removed 4 bases from V and 2 bases from J; junction bases left unmatched: 1. The CDR3 region is CASSSRGPYEQYF. In DNA, the CDR3 is TGTGCCAGCAGTTCCAGGGGGCCCTACGAGCAGTACTTC.

In DNA, the CDR3 is TGTGCCAGCAGCGAGGGGGGGATAGATGGCTACACCTTC. Translating gives CASSEGGIDGYTF. The chain couples TRBV5-6 to TRBJ1-2; D may be TRBD1 (6 bases). V was pared by 4 bases and J by 6 bases, with 13 bases between. This CDR3 is 13 amino acids long. Germline CDR1 reads SGHDT; CDR2 reads YYEEEE.

This clonotype was counted between two and nine times. For the CDR3, the DNA is TGTGCCAGCAGCCCCTGGGTCAGTTCTAACTATGGCTACACCTTC. Its protein product is CASSPWVSSNYGYTF. V is TRBV27 and J is TRBJ1-2; D ambiguous. Trimming took 6 bases from V and 0 from J, leaving 14 bases between them. CDR1 is MNHEY and CDR2 is SMNVEV in the germline V gene (reference sequence). This CDR3 comprises 15 residues.

This sequence joins TRBV11-2 and TRBJ2-3, with D maybe TRBD2 (7 bases). V dropped 1 base and J dropped 2 bases, with 16 bases sitting between them. The CDR3 totals 17 residues. Germline loops: CDR1 SGHAT, CDR2 FQNNGV. The CDR3 DNA sequence: TGTGCCAGCAGCTTAGTGGGGGCGGGAGTTAACACAGATACGCAGTATTTT. Protein: CASSLVGAGVNTDTQYF.

The chain uses TRBV10-3 and TRBJ2-5; no reliable D call. CDR1 is ENHRY, CDR2 SYGVKD, per germline. The CDR3 length is 12 residues. V lost 6 bases to trimming and J lost 5 bases, with 10 bases between them. CDR3 loop: CAISEKKETQYF. CDR3 DNA: TGTGCCATCAGCGAAAAAAAGGAGACCCAGTACTTC.

The CDR3 sequence: CASSHDPDPDTQYF. For the CDR3, the DNA is TGTGCCAGCAGTCATGACCCGGATCCGGATACGCAGTATTTT. V gene TRBV28 combines with J gene TRBJ2-3; no reliable D call. The CDR3 runs 14 residues. Germline values: CDR1 MDHEN, CDR2 SYDVKM. V gave up 5 bases and J gave up 6 bases, with 15 bases separating them.

This rearrangement joins TRBV20-1 to TRBJ1-4, with TRBD1 matching over 9 bases. Trimming at V came to 6 bases and at J to 8 bases, leaving 13 bases not matched to a gene. CDR3 length: 15 residues. The germline CDR1 and CDR2 sequences are DFQATT and SNEGSKA (reference sequence). CDR3 protein: CSAESPGTGPEKLFF. The CDR3 region has the DNA TGCAGTGCGGAGAGCCCCGGGACAGGGCCCGAAAAACTGTTTTTT.